This T cell receptor beta chain was observed in a study of blood T cell repertoires in COVID-19. Germline lookup yields CDR1 MNHNS and CDR2 SASEGT. This CDR3 region has 19 residues. Trimming removed 2 bases from V and 7 bases from J, with 30 bases in between. Method: immunoSEQ multiplex PCR; TCRdb's copy keeps in-frame clones and lacks some. This table has approximately 150,000 clones, roughly 86% appearing once. The receptor was isolated from an older woman who had recovered from COVID-19. The rearrangement joins TRBV6-1 to TRBJ2-7; D perhaps matches TRBD1 (6 bases). Sequencing input: peripheral blood. The CDR3 DNA reads TGTGCCAGCAGTGAAAATGAGGCAGGGGACACTGGGTTTTTCGCGGAGCAGTACTTC. Translating it yields CASSENEAGDTGFFAEQYF.